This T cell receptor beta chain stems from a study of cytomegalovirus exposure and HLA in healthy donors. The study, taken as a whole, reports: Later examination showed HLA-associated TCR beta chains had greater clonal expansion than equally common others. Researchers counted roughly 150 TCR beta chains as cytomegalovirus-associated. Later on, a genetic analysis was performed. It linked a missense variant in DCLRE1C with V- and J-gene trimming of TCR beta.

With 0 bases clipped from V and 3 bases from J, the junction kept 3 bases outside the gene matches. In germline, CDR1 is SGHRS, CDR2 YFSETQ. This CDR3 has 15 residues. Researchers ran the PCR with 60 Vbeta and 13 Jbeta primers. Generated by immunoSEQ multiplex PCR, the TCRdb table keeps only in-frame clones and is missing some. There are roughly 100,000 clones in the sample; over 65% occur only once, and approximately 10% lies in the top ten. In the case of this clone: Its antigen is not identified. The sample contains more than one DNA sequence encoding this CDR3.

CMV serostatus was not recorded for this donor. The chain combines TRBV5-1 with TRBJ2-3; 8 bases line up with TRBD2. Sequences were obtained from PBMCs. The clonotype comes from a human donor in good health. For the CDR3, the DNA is TGCGCCAGCAGCTTGGAGGGCGGGAGGACAGATACGCAGTATTTT. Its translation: CASSLEGGRTDTQYF.